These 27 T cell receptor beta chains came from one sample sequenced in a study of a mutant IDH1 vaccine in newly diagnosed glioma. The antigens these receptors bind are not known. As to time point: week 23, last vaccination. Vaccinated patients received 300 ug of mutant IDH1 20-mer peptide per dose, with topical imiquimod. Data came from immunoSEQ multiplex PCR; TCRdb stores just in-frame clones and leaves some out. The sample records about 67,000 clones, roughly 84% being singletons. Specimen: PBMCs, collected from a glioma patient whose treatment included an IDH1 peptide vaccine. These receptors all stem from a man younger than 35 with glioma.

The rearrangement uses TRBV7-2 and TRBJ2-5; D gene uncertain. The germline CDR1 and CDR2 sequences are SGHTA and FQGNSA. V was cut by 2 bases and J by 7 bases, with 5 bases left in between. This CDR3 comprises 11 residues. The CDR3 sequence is CASSLTATQYF. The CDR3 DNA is TGTGCCAGCAGCTTAACCGCGACCCAGTACTTC.

CDR3 nucleotide sequence: TGTGCCAGCAGCGTAGAGTCTGGACTGTTAGCCAAAAACATTCAGTACTTC. Residues: CASSVESGLLAKNIQYF. The genes are TRBV9 and TRBJ2-4; tentative D call: TRBD2 (5 bases). V was shortened by 0 bases and J by 0 bases, with 13 bases between the two germline ends. Germline CDR1 is SGDLS and CDR2 is YYNGEE. The CDR3 spans 17 residues.

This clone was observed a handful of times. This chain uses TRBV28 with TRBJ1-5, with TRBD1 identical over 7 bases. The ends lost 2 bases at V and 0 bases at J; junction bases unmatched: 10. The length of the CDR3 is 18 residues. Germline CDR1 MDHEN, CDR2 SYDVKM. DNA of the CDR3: TGTGCCAGCAGTTTACGGAGGGGGCGCGCGTATAGCAATCAGCCCCAGCATTTT. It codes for CASSLRRGRAYSNQPQHF.

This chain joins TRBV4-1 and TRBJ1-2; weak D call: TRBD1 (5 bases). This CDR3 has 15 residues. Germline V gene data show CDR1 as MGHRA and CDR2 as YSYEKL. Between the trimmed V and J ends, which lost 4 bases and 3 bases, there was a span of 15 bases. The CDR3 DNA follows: TGCGCCAGCAGCCCCATGAGGGGAGGCGACTATGGCTACACCTTC. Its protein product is CASSPMRGGDYGYTF.

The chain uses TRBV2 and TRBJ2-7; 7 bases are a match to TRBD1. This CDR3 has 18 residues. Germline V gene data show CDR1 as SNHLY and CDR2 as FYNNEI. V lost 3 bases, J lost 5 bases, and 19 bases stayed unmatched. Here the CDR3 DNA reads TGTGCCAGCAGTGACCCCCTGGTTGGGCCCGAGACAGGGAACGAGCAGTACTTC. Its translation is CASSDPLVGPETGNEQYF.

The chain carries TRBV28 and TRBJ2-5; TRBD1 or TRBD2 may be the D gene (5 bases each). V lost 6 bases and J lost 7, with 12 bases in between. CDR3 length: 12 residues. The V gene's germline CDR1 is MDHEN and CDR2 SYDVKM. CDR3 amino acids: CASRGEEGTQYF. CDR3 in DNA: TGTGCCAGCAGGGGGGAAGAGGGGACCCAGTACTTC.

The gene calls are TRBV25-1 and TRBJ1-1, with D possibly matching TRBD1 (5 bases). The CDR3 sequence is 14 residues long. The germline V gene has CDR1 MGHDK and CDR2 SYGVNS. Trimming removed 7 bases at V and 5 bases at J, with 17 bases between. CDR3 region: CASTEGVGGTEAFF. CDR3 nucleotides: TGTGCCAGCACAGAAGGGGTAGGTGGGACTGAAGCTTTCTTT.

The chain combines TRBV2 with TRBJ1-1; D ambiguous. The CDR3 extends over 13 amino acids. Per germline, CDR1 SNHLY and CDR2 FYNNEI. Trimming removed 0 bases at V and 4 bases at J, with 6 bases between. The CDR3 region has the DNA TGTGCCAGCAGTGAAGCGCGAGTCACTGAAGCTTTCTTT. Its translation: CASSEARVTEAFF.

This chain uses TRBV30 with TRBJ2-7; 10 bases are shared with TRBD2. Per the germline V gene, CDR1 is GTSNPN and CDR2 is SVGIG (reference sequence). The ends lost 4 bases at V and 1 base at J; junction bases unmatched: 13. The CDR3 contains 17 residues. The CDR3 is CAWNTRTSGTHSYEQYF. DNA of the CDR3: TGTGCCTGGAACACCCGGACTAGCGGAACCCATTCCTACGAGCAGTACTTC.

For the CDR3, the DNA is TGTGCCAGCAGCTCGCCCTACGGGACAGCCTACGAGCAGTACTTC. Amino acid sequence: CASSSPYGTAYEQYF. V and J are TRBV5-5 and TRBJ2-7, with 7 bases matching TRBD1. CDR3 size: 15 residues. In germline, CDR1 is SGHKS, CDR2 YYEKEE (reference sequence). Trimming took 3 bases from V and 2 from J; bases not matched to a gene: 8. The full variable domain, with the rest looked up from reference TRBV5-5 and TRBJ2-7, is DAGVTQSPTHLIKTRGQQVTLRCSPISGHKSVSWYQQVLGQGPQFIFQYYEKEERGRGNFPDRFSARQFPNYSSELNVNALLLGDSALYLCASSSPYGTAYEQYFGPGTRLTVT.

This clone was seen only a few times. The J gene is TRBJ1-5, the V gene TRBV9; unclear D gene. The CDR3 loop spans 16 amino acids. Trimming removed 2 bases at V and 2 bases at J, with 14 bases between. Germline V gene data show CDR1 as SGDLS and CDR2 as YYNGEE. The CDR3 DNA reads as TGTGCCAGCAGCGTCGAGGCCCCCGTGGGCAATCAGCCCCAGCATTTT. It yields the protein CASSVEAPVGNQPQHF. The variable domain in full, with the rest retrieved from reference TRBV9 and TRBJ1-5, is DSGVTQTPKHLITATGQRVTLRCSPRSGDLSVYWYQQSLDQGLQFLIQYYNGEERAKGNILERFSAQQFPDLHSELNLSSLELGDSALYFCASSVEAPVGNQPQHFGDGTRLSIL.

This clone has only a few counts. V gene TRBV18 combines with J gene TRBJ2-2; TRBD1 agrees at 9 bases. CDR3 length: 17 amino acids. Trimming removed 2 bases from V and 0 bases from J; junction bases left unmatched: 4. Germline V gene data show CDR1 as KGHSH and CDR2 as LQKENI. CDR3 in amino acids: CASSPWDREANTGELFF. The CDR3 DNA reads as TGTGCCAGCTCACCATGGGACAGGGAGGCGAACACCGGGGAGCTGTTTTTT.

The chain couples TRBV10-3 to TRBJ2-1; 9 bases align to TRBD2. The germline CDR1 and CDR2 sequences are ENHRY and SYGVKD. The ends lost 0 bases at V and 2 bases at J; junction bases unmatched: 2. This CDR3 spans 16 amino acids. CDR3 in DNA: TGTGCCATCAGTGAGTCCAGCGGGGGGACCTACAATGAGCAGTTCTTC. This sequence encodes CAISESSGGTYNEQFF.

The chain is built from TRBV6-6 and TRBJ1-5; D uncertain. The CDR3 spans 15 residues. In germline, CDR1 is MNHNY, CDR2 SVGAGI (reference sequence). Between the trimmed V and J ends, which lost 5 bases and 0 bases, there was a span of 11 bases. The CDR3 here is CASSLGRYSNQPQHF. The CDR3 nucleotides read TGTGCCAGCAGTCTGGGGAGGTATAGCAATCAGCCCCAGCATTTT.

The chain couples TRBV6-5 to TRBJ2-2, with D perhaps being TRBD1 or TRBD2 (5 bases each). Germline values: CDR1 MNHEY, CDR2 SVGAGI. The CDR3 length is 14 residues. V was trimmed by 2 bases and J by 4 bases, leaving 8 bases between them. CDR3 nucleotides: TGTGCCAGCAGTTACGCAGGGAGCACCGGGGAGCTGTTTTTT. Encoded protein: CASSYAGSTGELFF.

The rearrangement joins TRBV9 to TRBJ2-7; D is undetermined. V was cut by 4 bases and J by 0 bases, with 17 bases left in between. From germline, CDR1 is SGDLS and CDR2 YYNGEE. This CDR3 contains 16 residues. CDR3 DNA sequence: TGTGCCAGCAGCCGTGAAGCTGGGTTCGGCTCCTACGAGCAGTACTTC. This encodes CASSREAGFGSYEQYF.

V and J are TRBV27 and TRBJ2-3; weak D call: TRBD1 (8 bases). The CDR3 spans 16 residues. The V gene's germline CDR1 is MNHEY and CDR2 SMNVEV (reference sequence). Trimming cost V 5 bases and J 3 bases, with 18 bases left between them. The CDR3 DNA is TGTGCCAGCAGTCGTGCGAACAGGGGGGGAACAGATACGCAGTATTTT. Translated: CASSRANRGGTDTQYF.

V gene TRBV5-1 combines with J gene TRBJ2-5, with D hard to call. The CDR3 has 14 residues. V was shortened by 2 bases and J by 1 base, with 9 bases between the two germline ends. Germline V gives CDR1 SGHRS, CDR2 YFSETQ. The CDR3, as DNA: TGCGCCAGCAGCTTTAGACTGCCCCAAGAGACCCAGTACTTC. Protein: CASSFRLPQETQYF. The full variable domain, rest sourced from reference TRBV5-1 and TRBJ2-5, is KAGVTQTPRYLIKTRGQQVTLSCSPISGHRSVSWYQQTPGQGLQFLFEYFSETQRNKGNFPGRFSGRQFSNSRSEMNVSTLELGDSALYLCASSFRLPQETQYFGPGTRLLVL.

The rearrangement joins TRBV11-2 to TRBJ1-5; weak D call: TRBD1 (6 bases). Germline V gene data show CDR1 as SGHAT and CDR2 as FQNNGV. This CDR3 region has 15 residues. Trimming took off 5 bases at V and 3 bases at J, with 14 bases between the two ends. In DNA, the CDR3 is TGTGCCAGCAGCCCCTCGACAGGCCTCAATCAGCCCCAGCATTTT. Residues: CASSPSTGLNQPQHF.

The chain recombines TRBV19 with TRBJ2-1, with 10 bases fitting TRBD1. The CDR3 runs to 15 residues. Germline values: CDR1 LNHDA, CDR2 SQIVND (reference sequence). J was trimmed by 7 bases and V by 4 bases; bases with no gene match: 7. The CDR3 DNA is TGTGCCAGTAGTACAACCGGGACAGGGGTAAATGAGCAGTTCTTC. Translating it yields CASSTTGTGVNEQFF.

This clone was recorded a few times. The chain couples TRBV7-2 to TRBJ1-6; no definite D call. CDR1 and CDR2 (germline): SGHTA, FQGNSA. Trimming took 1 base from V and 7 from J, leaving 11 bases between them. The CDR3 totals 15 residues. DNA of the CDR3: TGTGCCAGCAGCTTAGTTATGGCAGAGAATTCACCCCTCCACTTT. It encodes CASSLVMAENSPLHF.

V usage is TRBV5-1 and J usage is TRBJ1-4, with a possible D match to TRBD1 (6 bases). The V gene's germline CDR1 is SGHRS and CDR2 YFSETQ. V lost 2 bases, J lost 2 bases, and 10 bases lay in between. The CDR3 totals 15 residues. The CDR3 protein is CASSLQGRTNEKLFF. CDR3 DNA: TGCGCCAGCAGCTTACAGGGTCGGACTAATGAAAAACTGTTTTTT.

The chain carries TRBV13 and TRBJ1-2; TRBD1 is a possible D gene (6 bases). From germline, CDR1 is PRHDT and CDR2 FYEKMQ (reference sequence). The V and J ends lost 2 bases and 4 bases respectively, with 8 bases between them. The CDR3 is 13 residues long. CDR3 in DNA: TGTGCCAGCAGCTTATACAGGGCCTATGGCTACACCTTC. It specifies CASSLYRAYGYTF.

The CDR3 loop reads CASSLTYPGEYEQYF. CDR3 nucleotide sequence: TGTGCCAGCAGCCTCACATACCCAGGGGAATACGAGCAGTACTTC. The chain joins TRBV27 to TRBJ2-7; possibly TRBD1 for D (6 bases). CDR3 length: 15 amino acids. V was clipped by 6 bases and J by 4 bases, with 19 bases between them. CDR1 is MNHEY, CDR2 SMNVEV, per germline (reference sequence).

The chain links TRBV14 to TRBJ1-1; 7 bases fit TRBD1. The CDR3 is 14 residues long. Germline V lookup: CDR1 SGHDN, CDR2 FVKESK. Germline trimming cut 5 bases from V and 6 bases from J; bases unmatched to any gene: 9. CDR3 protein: CASSTYRGRAEAFF. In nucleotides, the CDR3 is TGTGCCAGCAGCACCTACAGGGGAAGGGCTGAAGCTTTCTTT.

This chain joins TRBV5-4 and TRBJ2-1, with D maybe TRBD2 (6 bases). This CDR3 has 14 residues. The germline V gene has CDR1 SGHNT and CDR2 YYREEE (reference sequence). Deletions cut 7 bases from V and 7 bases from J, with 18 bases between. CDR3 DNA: TGTGCCAGCCGTGATTCGGGGGTGCGGAATGAGCAGTTCTTC. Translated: CASRDSGVRNEQFF.

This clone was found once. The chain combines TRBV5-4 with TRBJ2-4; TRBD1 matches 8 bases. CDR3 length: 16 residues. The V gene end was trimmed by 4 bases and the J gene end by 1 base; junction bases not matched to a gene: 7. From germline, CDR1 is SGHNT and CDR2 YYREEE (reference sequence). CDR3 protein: CASSTDRVAAKNIQYF. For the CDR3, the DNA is TGTGCCAGCAGCACGGACAGGGTAGCCGCCAAAAACATTCAGTACTTC.